This entry describes one T cell receptor beta chain. The record originates from a study of blood T cells in healthy people across ages. Through a sample-barcoded 5' primer and a J-beta primer mix, a second PCR was run for roughly 7 to 11 cycles. TCRdb itself ran the 5' RACE reads through MiXCR, one entry per CDR3 protein. The profile shows 800,000 to 950,000 distinct CDR3 sequences, about 27% of them singletons. Germline V gene lookup returns CDR1 MDHEN and CDR2 SYDVKM. Trimming left V 7 bases short and J 6 bases short, with 21 bases between. The CDR3 is 15 residues long. These data were likewise used in another study, on T cells of mothers and their children.

The chain has TRBV28 and TRBJ1-2; D is possibly TRBD1 (6 bases). The specimen was blood. This receptor was identified in a woman in her thirties or forties in good health. DNA for the CDR3: TGTGCCAGCAACAGCGGGGGCGCGAGAGTCCATGGCTACACCTTC. This codes for CASNSGGARVHGYTF.